A single sample gave rise to the 10 T cell receptor beta chains below, sequenced in a study of post-analysis software for immune sequencing data. General observations from the study: Elevated frequency relative to controls characterized four or five TRBV segments in patients, TRBV5-6, TRBV5-1 and TRBV20-1 among them.

For these TCRs, the target antigens are not known. cDNA libraries for TCR beta contained unique molecular identifiers. TCRdb re-called the PCR reads through MiXCR, storing one row per CDR3 protein. The sample includes about 500,000 distinct CDR3 sequences, roughly 45% of them seen just once. What was sequenced was blood. These receptors were taken from a girl aged 5-17 years with multiple sclerosis.

This clonotype occurred a few times. The V and J genes are TRBV7-9 and TRBJ1-5, with no clear D. Trimming shortened V by 5 bases and J by 5 bases, and 13 bases separated the two germline ends. CDR1 and CDR2 (germline): SEHNR, FQNEAQ (reference sequence). The CDR3 runs 14 residues. The CDR3 coding sequence is TGTGCCAGCAGCCGTACTGATACTTATCAGCCCCAGCATTTT. Its translation: CASSRTDTYQPQHF.

This chain links TRBV13 with TRBJ2-7, with a possible D match to TRBD1 (6 bases). V was trimmed by 5 bases and J by 3 bases, leaving 11 bases between them. The CDR3 covers 13 residues. Germline lookup yields CDR1 PRHDT and CDR2 FYEKMQ (reference sequence). This CDR3 is CASSPRQVYEQYF. The CDR3 DNA reads TGTGCCAGCAGCCCGAGACAGGTCTACGAGCAGTACTTC.

The chain is built from TRBV25-1 and TRBJ1-1; D may be TRBD1 (5 bases). Deletions cut 2 bases from V and 1 base from J, with 8 bases between. The CDR3 is made up of 14 amino acids. CDR1 and CDR2 (germline): MGHDK, SYGVNS. Written as DNA, the CDR3 is TGTGCCAGCAGTGAAGTCGGACAGAACACTGAAGCTTTCTTT. Its translation is CASSEVGQNTEAFF.

The chain uses TRBV12-3 or TRBV12-4 and TRBJ2-3; the match to TRBD2 covers 8 bases. The CDR3 is 15 residues long. The V gene end was trimmed by 6 bases and the J gene end by 2 bases; junction bases not matched to a gene: 7. CDR3 residues: CASSPSGLATDTQYF. The CDR3 DNA reads TGTGCCAGCAGCCCGAGTGGACTAGCCACAGATACGCAGTATTTT.

This chain uses TRBV29-1 with TRBJ2-4; D may match TRBD1 or TRBD2 (7 bases each). Germline V gene lookup returns CDR1 SQVTM and CDR2 ANQGSEA. Trimming took off 6 bases at V and 13 bases at J, with 19 bases between the two ends. The CDR3 runs to 12 residues. In DNA form, the CDR3 reads TGCAGCGTCGAGAACAGGGGAGGGGAGCAGTACTTC. Amino acids: CSVENRGGEQYF.

The chain employs TRBV6-2 or TRBV6-3 and TRBJ2-1; no reliable D call. From germline, CDR1 is MNHEY and CDR2 SVGEGT. The CDR3 runs to 12 residues. The V end lost 2 bases, the J end lost 6 bases, and 5 bases lay between the germline ends. The CDR3 loop reads CASSYNRNEQFF. The CDR3 DNA reads TGTGCCAGCAGTTACAACCGCAATGAGCAGTTCTTC.

This clonotype was seen only once. This chain uses TRBV29-1 with TRBJ2-1; D might be TRBD1 (6 bases). In germline, CDR1 is SQVTM, CDR2 ANQGSEA. The CDR3 is made up of 14 amino acids. Trimming stripped 7 bases from V and 0 bases from J, with 13 bases between. CDR3 loop: CSGERGSSYNEQFF. In DNA form, the CDR3 reads TGCAGCGGCGAAAGGGGGAGCTCCTACAATGAGCAGTTCTTC.

The gene calls are TRBV7-2 and TRBJ1-1; D gene uncertain. The CDR3 length is 15 residues. Germline CDR1 reads SGHTA; CDR2 reads FQGNSA. Trimming left V 5 bases short and J 4 bases short, with 17 bases between. This chain's CDR3 is CASSPVRAVGTEAFF. Here the CDR3 DNA reads TGTGCCAGCAGCCCGGTTCGTGCAGTTGGCACTGAAGCTTTCTTT.

The gene calls are TRBV20-1 and TRBJ2-7; D tentatively fits TRBD1 or TRBD2 (5 bases each). CDR3 length: 13 amino acids. The germline gives CDR1 DFQATT, CDR2 SNEGSKA (reference sequence). V was shortened by 4 bases and J by 3 bases, with 13 bases between the two germline ends. The chain's CDR3 is CSAIHGTSYEQYF. The CDR3 DNA sequence: TGCAGTGCTATTCACGGGACCAGCTACGAGCAGTACTTC.

This clonotype was counted only a few times. The rearrangement joins TRBV3-1 to TRBJ2-1; a weak D match, TRBD2 (6 bases). Germline CDR1 and CDR2: LGHDT and YNNKEL (reference sequence). Between the trimmed V and J ends, which lost 1 base and 10 bases, there was a span of 20 bases. This CDR3 is 16 amino acids long. CDR3 bases: TGTGCCAGCAGCCAAGCGGCTAGCGCACACCGTAGGGAGCAGTTCTTC. It encodes CASSQAASAHRREQFF.